This T cell receptor (beta chain) was identified in a study of T-cell reconstitution after alpha-beta-depleted transplantation in children. Study-level points and caveats: Expanded clones from the graft, numbering several hundred, reportedly supplied alpha-beta T cells about two months after transplant.

This clonotype was observed a single time. Its specificity is unknown. A library of TCRbeta sequences, prepared with unique molecular identifiers, was generated. One entry per CDR3 protein, called by TCRdb with MiXCR from the PCR reads. The table records approximately 1,000,000 distinct CDR3 sequences, roughly 31% of them present only once. The CDR3 runs 17 residues. The V and J ends lost 2 bases and 6 bases, in that order; junction bases with no gene match: 11. Germline-derived CDR1 and CDR2 are ENHRY and SYGVKD. The V gene is TRBV10-3, the J gene TRBJ2-2, with 8 bases that match TRBD1. This receptor was obtained from a boy under two years old who had a stem cell transplant for SCID, so the T cells may come from the graft donor. The material was PBMCs, mostly from graft donor cells, obtained 360 days after TCRalphabeta/CD19-depleted stem cell transplant. CDR3 bases: TGTGCCATCAGTGAGCCGCCGGACAGGGTATTGGCCGGGGAGCTGTTTTTT. It is translated as CAISEPPDRVLAGELFF.